These 3 T cell receptor beta chains were sequenced from one sample in a study of T cells after yellow fever vaccination. TCRdb redid the calling of the 5' RACE reads with MiXCR, one entry per CDR3 protein. The data show more than 110,000 distinct CDR3 sequences, about 7% seen once. This material consisted of CD4+ T cells sorted from PBMCs, taken 10 days after the yellow fever booster vaccination. The receptors here all came from a man aged 25-45 years who received the YFV17D yellow fever vaccine.

There are many counts of this clonotype. The chain joins TRBV7-9 to TRBJ2-1; the D gene is possibly TRBD1 (5 bases). The CDR3 totals 13 residues. The germline V gene encodes CDR1 SEHNR and CDR2 FQNEAQ (reference sequence). The V end was cut by 8 bases, the J end by 9 bases, with 17 bases between. The chain's CDR3 is CASFTQGWTEQFF. As DNA, the CDR3 is TGTGCCAGCTTCACCCAGGGTTGGACTGAGCAGTTCTTC.

This clonotype has ten or more counts. The chain couples TRBV5-1 to TRBJ2-1; TRBD2 aligns across 13 bases. The junction had 3 bases not matched to a gene; V was cut back by 0 bases and J by 9 bases. From germline, CDR1 is SGHRS and CDR2 YFSETQ. CDR3 size: 15 residues. The CDR3 region has the DNA TGCGCCAGCAGCTTGGGGACTAGCGGGAGTGCTGAGCAGTTCTTC. Protein sequence: CASSLGTSGSAEQFF.

Remarks on this clonotype: It may be a read error: a sequence one base away is much more abundant. The chain joins TRBV27 to TRBJ1-6; 7 bases align to TRBD1. The CDR3 totals 13 residues. Per germline, CDR1 MNHEY and CDR2 SMNVEV (reference sequence). The J segment lost 7 bases and the V segment lost 8 bases, leaving 5 bases of the junction unmatched. CDR3 residues: CASGGQRNSPLHF. Written as DNA, the CDR3 is TGTGCCAGCGGGGGACAGAGGAATTCACCCCTCCACTTT.